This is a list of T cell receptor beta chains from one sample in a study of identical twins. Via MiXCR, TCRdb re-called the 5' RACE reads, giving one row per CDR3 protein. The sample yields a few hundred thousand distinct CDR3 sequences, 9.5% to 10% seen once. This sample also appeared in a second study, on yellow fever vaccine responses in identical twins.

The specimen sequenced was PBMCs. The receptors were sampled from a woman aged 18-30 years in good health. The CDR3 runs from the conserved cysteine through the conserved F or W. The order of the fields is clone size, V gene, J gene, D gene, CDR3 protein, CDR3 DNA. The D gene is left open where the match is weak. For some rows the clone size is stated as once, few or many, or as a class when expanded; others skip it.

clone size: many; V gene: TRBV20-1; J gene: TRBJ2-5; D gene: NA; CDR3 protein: CSAPWSPGEETQYF; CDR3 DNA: TGCAGTGCTCCGTGGTCACCTGGAGAAGAGACCCAGTACTTC
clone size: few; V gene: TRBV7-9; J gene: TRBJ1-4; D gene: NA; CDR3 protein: CASSSKTEEKLFF; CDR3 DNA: TGTGCCAGCAGCTCGAAGACAGAGGAAAAACTGTTTTTT
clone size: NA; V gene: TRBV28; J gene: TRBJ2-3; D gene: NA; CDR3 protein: CASSNLARGDTQYF; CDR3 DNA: TGTGCCAGCAGTAACCTTGCGAGGGGAGATACGCAGTATTTT
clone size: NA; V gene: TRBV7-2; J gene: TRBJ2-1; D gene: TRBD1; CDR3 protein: CASSRGQKDEQFF; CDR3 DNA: TGTGCCAGCAGCCGGGGACAGAAGGATGAGCAGTTCTTC
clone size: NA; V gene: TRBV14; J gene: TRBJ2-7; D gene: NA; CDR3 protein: CASSQVASYEQYF; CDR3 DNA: TGTGCCAGCAGCCAAGTAGCTTCCTACGAGCAGTACTTC
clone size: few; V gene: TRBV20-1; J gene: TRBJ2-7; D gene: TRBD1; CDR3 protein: CSADRTGWEQYF; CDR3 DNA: TGCAGTGCAGACCGGACAGGGTGGGAGCAGTACTTC
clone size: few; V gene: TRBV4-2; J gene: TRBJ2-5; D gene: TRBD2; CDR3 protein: CASSQVAGEETQYF; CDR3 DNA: TGTGCCAGCAGCCAAGTTGCGGGGGAAGAGACCCAGTACTTC
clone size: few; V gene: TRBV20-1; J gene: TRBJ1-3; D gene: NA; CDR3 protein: CSASGDSGNTIYF; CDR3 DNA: TGCAGTGCTAGCGGGGATTCTGGAAACACCATATATTTT
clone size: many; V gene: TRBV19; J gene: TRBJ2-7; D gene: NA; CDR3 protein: CASSRGGDYEQYF; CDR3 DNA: TGTGCCAGTAGCAGAGGGGGGGACTACGAGCAGTACTTC
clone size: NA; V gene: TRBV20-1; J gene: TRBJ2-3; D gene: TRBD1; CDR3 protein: CSARVSGQKGTDTQYF; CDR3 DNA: TGCAGTGCTAGAGTTTCGGGACAGAAGGGCACAGATACGCAGTATTTT
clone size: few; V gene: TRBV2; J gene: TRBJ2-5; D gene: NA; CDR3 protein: CASSGDRREETQYF; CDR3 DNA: TGTGCCAGCAGTGGCGACCGGAGGGAAGAGACCCAGTACTTC
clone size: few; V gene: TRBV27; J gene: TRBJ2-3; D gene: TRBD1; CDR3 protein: CASSDRAPDTQYF; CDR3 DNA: TGTGCCAGCAGCGACAGGGCCCCAGATACGCAGTATTTT
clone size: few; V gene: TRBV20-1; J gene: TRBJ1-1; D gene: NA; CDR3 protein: CSAARGTEAFF; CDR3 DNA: TGCAGTGCAGCCCGGGGCACTGAAGCTTTCTTT
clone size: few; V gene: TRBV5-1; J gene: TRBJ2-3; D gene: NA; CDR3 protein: CASSLFGSDTQYF; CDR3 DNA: TGCGCCAGCAGCTTGTTTGGGTCAGATACGCAGTATTTT
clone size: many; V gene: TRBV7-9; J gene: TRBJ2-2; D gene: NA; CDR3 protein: CASSLSDGTGELFF; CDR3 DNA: TGTGCCAGCAGCTTATCAGATGGCACCGGGGAGCTGTTTTTT
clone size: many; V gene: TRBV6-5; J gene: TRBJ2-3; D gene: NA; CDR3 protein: CASSYSVSTDTQYF; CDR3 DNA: TGTGCCAGCAGTTACTCGGTCAGCACAGATACGCAGTATTTT
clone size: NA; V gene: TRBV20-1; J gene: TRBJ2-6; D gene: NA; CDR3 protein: CSASGSRVSGANVLTF; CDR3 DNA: TGCAGTGCTAGTGGTTCCAGGGTCTCTGGGGCCAACGTCCTGACTTTC
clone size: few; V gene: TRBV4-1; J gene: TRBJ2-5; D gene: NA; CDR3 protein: CASSQVIAPETQYF; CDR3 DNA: TGCGCCAGCAGCCAAGTGATAGCGCCAGAGACCCAGTACTTC
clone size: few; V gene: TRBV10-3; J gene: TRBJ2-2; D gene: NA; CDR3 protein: CAISGTGLNTGELFF; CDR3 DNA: TGTGCCATCAGTGGCACGGGACTGAACACCGGGGAGCTGTTTTTT
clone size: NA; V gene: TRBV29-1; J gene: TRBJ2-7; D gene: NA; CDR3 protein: CSVEVVDNPYEQYF; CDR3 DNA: TGCAGCGTTGAAGTTGTAGACAACCCCTACGAGCAGTACTTC
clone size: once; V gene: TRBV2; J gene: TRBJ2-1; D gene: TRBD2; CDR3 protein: CASSELTSLNEQFF; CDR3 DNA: TGTGCCAGCAGTGAATTGACTAGCCTCAATGAGCAGTTCTTC
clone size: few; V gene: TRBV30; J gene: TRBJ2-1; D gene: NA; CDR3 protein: CAWSERGGLYNEQFF; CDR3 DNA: TGTGCCTGGAGTGAAAGAGGGGGGCTTTACAATGAGCAGTTCTTC
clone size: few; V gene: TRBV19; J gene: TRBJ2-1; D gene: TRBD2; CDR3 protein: CATTGTSGYNEQFF; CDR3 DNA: TGTGCCACCACCGGGACTAGCGGGTACAATGAGCAGTTCTTC
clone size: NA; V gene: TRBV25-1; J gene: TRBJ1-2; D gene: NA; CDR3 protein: CASSEWGEGYTF; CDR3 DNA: TGTGCCAGCAGTGAATGGGGAGAGGGCTACACCTTC
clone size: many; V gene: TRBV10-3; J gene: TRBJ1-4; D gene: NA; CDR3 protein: CAISEGALNEKLFF; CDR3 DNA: TGTGCCATCAGTGAGGGGGCTCTGAATGAAAAACTGTTTTTT
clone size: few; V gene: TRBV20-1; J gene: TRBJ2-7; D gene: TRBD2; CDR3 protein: CSARLSGRASRPFSQHEQYF; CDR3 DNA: TGCAGTGCTCGGCTTAGCGGGAGGGCCTCTCGTCCCTTCAGTCAGCACGAGCAGTACTTC
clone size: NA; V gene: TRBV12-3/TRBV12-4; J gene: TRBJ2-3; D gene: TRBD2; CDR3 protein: CASTTGAGGSTDTQYF; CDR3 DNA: TGTGCCAGCACCACTGGGGCGGGAGGGAGCACAGATACGCAGTATTTT
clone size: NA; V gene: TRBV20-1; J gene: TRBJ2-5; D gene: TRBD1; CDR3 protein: CSASQLFNRDRRQETQYF; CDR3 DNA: TGCAGTGCTAGCCAGCTATTTAACCGGGACAGGCGACAAGAGACCCAGTACTTC
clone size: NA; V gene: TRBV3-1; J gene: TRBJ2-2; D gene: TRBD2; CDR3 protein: CASSHSKGLAGGNGELFF; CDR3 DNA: TGTGCCAGCAGCCACTCAAAGGGACTAGCGGGAGGCAACGGGGAGCTGTTTTTT
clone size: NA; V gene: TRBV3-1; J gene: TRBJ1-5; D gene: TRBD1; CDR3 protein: CASSKDRDQPQHF; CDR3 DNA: TGTGCCAGCAGCAAGGACAGGGATCAGCCCCAGCATTTT
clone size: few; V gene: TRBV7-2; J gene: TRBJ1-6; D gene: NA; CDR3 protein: CASSFVTAYNSPLHF; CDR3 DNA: TGTGCCAGCAGCTTTGTGACAGCGTATAATTCACCCCTCCACTTT
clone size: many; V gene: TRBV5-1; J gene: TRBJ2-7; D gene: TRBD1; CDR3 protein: CASSSTGQGSEQYF; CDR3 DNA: TGCGCCAGCAGCTCCACGGGACAGGGGTCCGAGCAGTACTTC
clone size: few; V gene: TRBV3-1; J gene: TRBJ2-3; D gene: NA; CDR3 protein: CASSHSPAGLKDTQYF; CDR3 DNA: TGTGCCAGCAGCCACTCCCCAGCAGGATTAAAAGATACGCAGTATTTT
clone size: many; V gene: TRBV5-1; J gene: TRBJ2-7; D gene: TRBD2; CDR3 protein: CASSPSGRPNEQYF; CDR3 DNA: TGCGCCAGCAGCCCTAGCGGGCGGCCTAACGAGCAGTACTTC
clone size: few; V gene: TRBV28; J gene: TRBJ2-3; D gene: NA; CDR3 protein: CASSPNRGVGTDTQYF; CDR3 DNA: TGTGCCAGCAGTCCAAACCGTGGGGTAGGAACAGATACGCAGTATTTT
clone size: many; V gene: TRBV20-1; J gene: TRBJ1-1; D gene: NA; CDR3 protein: CSARIGHTEAFF; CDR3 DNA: TGCAGTGCTAGAATCGGACACACTGAAGCTTTCTTT
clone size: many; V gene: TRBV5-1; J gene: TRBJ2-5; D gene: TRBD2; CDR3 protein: CASQLAGNQETQYF; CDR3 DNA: TGCGCCAGCCAACTAGCGGGGAACCAAGAGACCCAGTACTTC